This T cell receptor beta chain was profiled in a study of blood T cell repertoires in COVID-19. Participants spanned ages roughly 18 to 95 years and resided in roughly 26 US areas. Original data processing: Amplification from reference gene primers served as the basis for estimated nucleated cell counts. Produced via immunoSEQ multiplex PCR; TCRdb's table is partial and in-frame only. V and J calls and clone size are copied from that table; D and trimming were computed from the DNA. The sample lists 360,000 or so clones, around 92% occurring once. Trimming shortened V by 0 bases and J by 2 bases, and 17 bases separated the two germline ends. The germline gives CDR1 SGDLS, CDR2 YYNGEE. The CDR3 covers 17 residues.

The source material was PBMCs or T cells enriched from blood (not recorded which). This clonotype originated in a woman aged 25 to 39 who had recovered from COVID-19. The chain couples TRBV9 to TRBJ1-2, with D unresolved. CDR3 residues: CASSVVRARFANYGYTF. The CDR3 nucleotides are TGTGCCAGCAGCGTAGTGCGGGCCCGTTTCGCCAACTATGGCTACACCTTC.